This TCR beta chain was sequenced during a study of shared clonotypes between healthy human individuals. Study-wide background: A couple of female and a few male donors aged 18 to 49 were enrolled. The plates for each donor numbered three CD4 naive, three CD4 memory, two CD8 naive and one CD8 memory.

Clones were sequenced by immunoSEQ multiplex PCR, and TCRdb holds only the in-frame ones, with some missing. The table has about 1 million clones, around 78% seen once. CDR3 length: 15 residues. V lost 7 bases and J 0 bases, leaving 15 bases between the germline ends. The germline V gene encodes CDR1 SGHRS and CDR2 YFSETQ. V gene TRBV5-1 combines with J gene TRBJ2-3; D gene unclear. Sequenced: memory CD4+ T cells from PBMCs. Indicated subset: CD45RA-negative fraction. This clonotype was sampled from a young man in good health. Some clones in this sample may be carry-over from other donors' samples. DNA for the CDR3: TGCGCCAGCGGCCTGCTTCCTACTAGCACAGATACGCAGTATTTT. Amino acid sequence: CASGLLPTSTDTQYF.